This T cell receptor beta chain was documented in a study of graft-versus-host responses after intestinal transplantation. The overall study: Each of the recipients got a multivisceral, liver-intestinal, or isolated intestinal transplant. All recipients got anti-thymocyte globulin induction, then tacrolimus and steroids for about 3 years. Regarding the study as a whole: Maximum circulating GvH clone levels tracked with early post-transplant HvG decreases. Among recipient marrow samples, GvH clones were found; some appeared first in ileum or blood.

Remarks on this clone: The target antigen is unknown.

Some clones are missing from TCRdb's copy, which holds only in-frame ones; the method was immunoSEQ multiplex PCR. The sample lists 60,000 to 90,000 clones, 90% seen once, with 1.3% in the top ten. V dropped 3 bases and J dropped 13 bases, with 18 bases sitting between them. Germline V lookup: CDR1 SGHTA, CDR2 FQGNSA. The CDR3 runs to 13 residues. The TCR comes from a human donor who received an intestinal transplant. V gene TRBV7-2 combines with J gene TRBJ2-5, with a possible D match to TRBD1 (5 bases). Sequenced here: unstimulated CD8+ T cells sorted from spleen or lymph node cells, sampled before intestinal transplant. The CDR3 sequence: CASSLGFPQGGYF. The DNA of the CDR3 is TGTGCCAGCAGCTTGGGATTCCCCCAGGGCGGGTACTTC.